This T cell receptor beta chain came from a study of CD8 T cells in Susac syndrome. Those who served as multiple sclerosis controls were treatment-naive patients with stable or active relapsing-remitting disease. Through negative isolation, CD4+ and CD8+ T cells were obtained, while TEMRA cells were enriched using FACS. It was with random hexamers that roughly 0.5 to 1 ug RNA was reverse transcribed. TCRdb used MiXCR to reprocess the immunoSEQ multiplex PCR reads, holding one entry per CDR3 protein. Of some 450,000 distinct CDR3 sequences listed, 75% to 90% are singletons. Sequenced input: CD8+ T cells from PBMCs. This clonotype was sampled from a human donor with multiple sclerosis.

This chain's CDR3 is CASRGPGSYEQYF. CDR3 nucleotide sequence: TGTGCCAGCAGGGGGCCCGGCAGCTACGAGCAGTACTTC. The rearrangement uses TRBV6-5 and TRBJ2-7, with D possibly TRBD1 on 5 matching bases. CDR1 MNHEY and CDR2 SVGAGI come from the germline V gene. The germline V and J ends were trimmed by 6 bases and 3 bases, with 12 bases remaining between them. The CDR3 extends over 13 amino acids.